The 23 T cell receptor beta chains reported below all come from one sample, sequenced in a study of T-cell memory formation after mild COVID-19. Using its own MiXCR run on the 5' RACE reads, TCRdb lists one record per CDR3 protein. Of hundreds of thousands of distinct CDR3 sequences listed, about 23% are singletons. The sequenced material came from PBMCs or a T cell subset sorted from them (not recorded which). The receptors were gathered from an adult woman who had mild COVID-19 (a few samples of this study predate the infection). Cell type and time point are not known.

J is TRBJ1-5 and V is TRBV12-3 or TRBV12-4, with TRBD1 matching 8 bases. The CDR3 covers 15 residues. V trimming: 5 bases; J trimming: 0 bases; junction bases outside the gene matches: 3. This CDR3 reads CASSRTGGSNQPQHF. CDR3 DNA: TGTGCCAGCAGTCGCACAGGGGGTAGCAATCAGCCCCAGCATTTT.

The chain links TRBV3-1 to TRBJ1-1, with 7 bases that match TRBD1. The CDR3 loop spans 12 amino acids. The junction had 6 bases not matched to a gene; V was cut back by 4 bases and J by 10 bases. CDR1 and CDR2 (germline): LGHDT, YNNKEL (reference sequence). CDR3 protein: CASSLGRTGAFF. The CDR3 DNA sequence: TGTGCCAGCAGCCTCGGTAGGACAGGAGCTTTCTTT.

This clonotype was detected only a few times. In this CDR3 the conserved last residue, phenylalanine or tryptophan, is missing, so a read error is likely. The DNA is left out, because the CDR3 cannot be placed on it with certainty; the CDR3 is given as TCRdb lists it. CDR3 amino acids: CAPRRRRQY. The chain joins TRBV2 to TRBJ1-2; the table's D call TRBD1 went unverified against the DNA. Germline assignment: CDR1 SNHLY and CDR2 FYNNEI. The CDR3 is 9 residues long, counting both termini.

This clonotype has only a few counts. The V call is TRBV3-1, the J call TRBJ2-1; maybe TRBD1 (6 bases). Per germline, CDR1 LGHDT and CDR2 YNNKEL (reference sequence). Trimming stripped 1 base from V and 5 bases from J, with 15 bases between. This CDR3 comprises 16 residues. CDR3 protein: CASSQVMWGHNNEQFF. DNA of the CDR3: TGTGCCAGCAGCCAAGTGATGTGGGGGCACAACAATGAGCAGTTCTTC.

The sample holds a few counts of this clonotype. V usage is TRBV4-2 and J usage is TRBJ2-6; no clear D. V was cut by 3 bases and J by 0 bases, with 12 bases left in between. The CDR3 has 17 amino acids. Looked up from germline, CDR1 is LGHNA and CDR2 is YNFKEQ. This CDR3 reads CASSQLTAPSGANVLTF. The CDR3 DNA is TGTGCCAGCAGCCAGTTGACGGCACCCTCTGGGGCCAACGTCCTGACTTTC.

The rearrangement links TRBV4-1 to TRBJ2-7, with D perhaps matching TRBD1 (5 bases). CDR1 and CDR2 from the germline V gene are MGHRA and YSYEKL. The V and J ends lost 2 bases and 8 bases respectively, with 16 bases between them. This CDR3 has 14 amino acids. This CDR3 is CASSQMGAGQKQYF. The CDR3 DNA sequence: TGCGCCAGCAGCCAAATGGGCGCAGGGCAAAAGCAGTACTTC.

The chain is built from TRBV9 and TRBJ2-1; tentatively, D is TRBD2 (6 bases). V lost 6 bases, J lost 0 bases, and 13 bases lay in between. The length of the CDR3 is 15 residues. The germline V gene encodes CDR1 SGDLS and CDR2 YYNGEE. CDR3 sequence: CASTGTQSSYNEQFF. CDR3 bases: TGTGCCAGCACCGGGACTCAGAGCTCCTACAATGAGCAGTTCTTC.

In its sample, this clonotype was seen a few times. The rearrangement uses TRBV3-1 and TRBJ1-1, with D possibly TRBD1 on 6 matching bases. Germline CDR1 reads LGHDT; CDR2 reads YNNKEL (reference sequence). The CDR3 has 14 residues. Deletions cut 4 bases from V and 8 bases from J, with 17 bases between. CDR3 amino acids: CASSRSGGFSEAFF. CDR3 nucleotides: TGTGCCAGCAGCCGCTCCGGGGGCTTCTCGGAAGCTTTCTTT.

The V gene is TRBV7-2, the J gene TRBJ2-7; TRBD1 agrees at 8 bases. V was pared by 1 base and J by 2 bases, with 13 bases of the junction left unmatched. From germline, CDR1 is SGHTA and CDR2 FQGNSA. The CDR3 is made up of 18 amino acids. The CDR3 coding sequence is TGTGCCAGCAGCTTAGGCGTCAACCGGGACAGGCTAGCCTACGAGCAGTACTTC. It is translated as CASSLGVNRDRLAYEQYF.

In this sample, this clonotype turned up a few times. The chain links TRBV12-3 or TRBV12-4 to TRBJ2-7; D gene ambiguous. With 5 bases removed from V and 6 bases from J, the gap between germline ends came to 11 bases. The CDR3 consists of 12 residues. The CDR3 is CASSQGPGEQYF. The CDR3 DNA sequence: TGTGCCAGCAGTCAAGGCCCGGGCGAGCAGTACTTC.

The chain employs TRBV7-9 and TRBJ2-2; D perhaps matches TRBD1 (7 bases). V was cut by 0 bases and J by 9 bases, with 11 bases left in between. Germline-derived CDR1 and CDR2 are SEHNR and FQNEAQ (reference sequence). The CDR3 loop spans 14 amino acids. CDR3: CASSLAGGQRELFF. CDR3 nucleotide sequence: TGTGCCAGCAGCTTAGCGGGGGGACAGCGGGAGCTGTTTTTT.

The chain links TRBV6-5 to TRBJ2-5; 8 nucleotides line up with TRBD2. This CDR3 region has 15 residues. Germline V gene data show CDR1 as MNHEY and CDR2 as SVGAGI. The V gene end was trimmed by 6 bases and the J gene end by 4 bases; junction bases not matched to a gene: 10. CDR3 in amino acids: CASRSRRGAGETQYF. Written as DNA, the CDR3 is TGTGCCAGCAGGTCGAGGCGGGGGGCGGGAGAGACCCAGTACTTC.

This clonotype has just a few counts. The chain couples TRBV7-9 to TRBJ1-5, with 7 bases aligning to TRBD1. CDR3 length equals 14 residues. Germline CDR1 SEHNR, CDR2 FQNEAQ (reference sequence). The V segment lost 4 bases and the J segment 3 bases; nucleotides outside the gene matches: 3. The CDR3 loop reads CASSSDRNNQPQHF. Written as DNA, the CDR3 is TGTGCCAGCAGCTCGGACAGGAACAATCAGCCCCAGCATTTT.

This clonotype was detected only a few times. CDR3 in DNA: TGTGCCAGCAGCGAGACAGGGTGGTATCGCACAGATACGCAGTATTTT. Translation: CASSETGWYRTDTQYF. The genes are TRBV7-2 and TRBJ2-3, with 7 bases matching TRBD1. This CDR3 region has 16 residues. Germline CDR1 reads SGHTA; CDR2 reads FQGNSA. The junction had 9 bases not matched to a gene; V was cut back by 5 bases and J by 1 base.

In its sample, this clonotype was seen a few times. The rearrangement joins TRBV28 to TRBJ2-7; D perhaps matches TRBD2 (5 bases). This CDR3 spans 13 amino acids. CDR1 and CDR2 (germline): MDHEN, SYDVKM. Trimming took off 11 bases at V and 0 bases at J, with 14 bases between the two ends. CDR3 DNA: TGTGCCCACTGGGATGGGAGCTCCTACGAGCAGTACTTC. This gives the protein CAHWDGSSYEQYF.

This clonotype showed up just a few times. The chain recombines TRBV6-2 or TRBV6-3 with TRBJ2-1; D unresolved. Germline V gives CDR1 MNHEY, CDR2 SVGEGT. The CDR3 is 14 amino acids. Trimming removed 7 bases at V and 0 bases at J, with 10 bases between. The CDR3 DNA follows: TGTGCCAGCAACGACGCAAGCTCCTACAATGAGCAGTTCTTC. Its translation: CASNDASSYNEQFF.

V usage is TRBV30 and J usage is TRBJ2-5; 7 bases match TRBD1. The V segment lost 4 bases and the J segment 4 bases; nucleotides outside the gene matches: 12. The CDR3 length is 15 residues. Germline CDR1 reads GTSNPN; CDR2 reads SVGIG (reference sequence). CDR3 loop: CAWIVPGTATETQYF. CDR3 coding DNA: TGTGCCTGGATAGTCCCCGGGACAGCCACAGAGACCCAGTACTTC.

This chain joins TRBV4-2 and TRBJ2-1; TRBD1 or TRBD2 may be the D gene (6 bases each). The CDR3 consists of 16 residues. Germline V gene sequence: CDR1 LGHNA, CDR2 YNFKEQ. V was clipped by 1 base and J by 7 bases, with 17 bases between them. Written as DNA, the CDR3 is TGTGCCAGCAGCCAAGCCCGGGAAGGGGGGTGGAATGAGCAGTTCTTC. Translation: CASSQAREGGWNEQFF.

V is TRBV7-8 and J is TRBJ1-3, with D possibly matching TRBD1 (6 bases). Germline CDR1 and CDR2: SGHVS and FQNEAQ. V lost 5 bases and J lost 5, with 13 bases in between. CDR3 length: 14 residues. In DNA, the CDR3 is TGTGCCAGCAGCCAACACAGGGATAGAAACACCATATATTTT. It codes for CASSQHRDRNTIYF.

This chain connects TRBV11-2 to TRBJ1-2; possible D gene TRBD1, 5 bases. Between the trimmed V and J ends, which lost 6 bases and 4 bases, there was a span of 18 bases. CDR3 length: 15 amino acids. Germline CDR1 reads SGHAT; CDR2 reads FQNNGV. The CDR3 nucleotides are TGTGCCAGCAGTTCGCTCCGGGACCGACTCTATGGCTACACCTTC. This sequence encodes CASSSLRDRLYGYTF.

This clonotype was observed a few times. The V and J genes are TRBV7-9 and TRBJ2-1, with 9 bases fitting TRBD1. The ends lost 5 bases at V and 7 bases at J; junction bases unmatched: 9. The V gene's germline CDR1 is SEHNR and CDR2 FQNEAQ (reference sequence). The CDR3 length is 15 residues. CDR3 sequence reads: CASSRTGTGSNEQFF. The CDR3 nucleotides are TGTGCCAGCAGCCGAACCGGGACAGGGTCTAATGAGCAGTTCTTC.

This clonotype showed up many times. This chain connects TRBV7-6 to TRBJ2-3, with a tentative D call TRBD2 (6 bases). Trimming took off 5 bases at V and 1 base at J, with 13 bases between the two ends. This CDR3 spans 15 amino acids. Germline CDR1 and CDR2: SGHVS and FNYEAQ. The CDR3 region has the DNA TGTGCCAGCAGCCCGGGACTCCCCGGCACAGATACGCAGTATTTT. Translating gives CASSPGLPGTDTQYF. The full variable domain, completed using reference TRBV7-6 and TRBJ2-3, is GAGVSQSPRYKVTKRGQDVALRCDPISGHVSLYWYRQALGQGPEFLTYFNYEAQQDKSGLPNDRFSAERPEGSISTLTIQRTEQRDSAMYRCASSPGLPGTDTQYFGPGTRLTVL.

The genes are TRBV6-5 and TRBJ2-7; 9 bases map to TRBD1. Germline V gene data show CDR1 as MNHEY and CDR2 as SVGAGI. The CDR3 has 14 amino acids. J gave up 6 bases and V 4 bases, and 7 bases lay outside the gene matches. CDR3 sequence (DNA): TGTGCCAGCAGTTGGGACAGGGTGCGGACCGAGCAGTACTTC. As protein: CASSWDRVRTEQYF.